The rows below give T cell receptor beta chains drawn from one sample of a study of CD8 T cells in ankylosing spondylitis. Using its own MiXCR run on the 5' RACE reads, TCRdb lists one record per CDR3 protein. The sample shows 200,000 to 250,000 distinct CDR3 sequences, 15% to 20% of them seen only once. Sequenced input: blood, either unsorted or a sorted T cell fraction (not recorded which). The receptors shown here come from a male donor with ankylosing spondylitis. The CDR3 runs from the conserved cysteine through the conserved F or W. The D gene is left open where the match is weak. Clone sizes are given selectively: once, few, many, or a class where the clone is expanded.

DNA | CDR3 | J | size | D | V
TGCGCCAGCAGCCAAGAGGTCCGTCTAGCGGCCTACAATGAGCAGTTCTTC | CASSQEVRLAAYNEQFF | TRBJ2-1 | few | TRBD2 | TRBV4-3
TGTGCCAGCAGCGTAGAAGGGATGGGGTACAATGAGCAGTTCTTC | CASSVEGMGYNEQFF | TRBJ2-1 | few | NA | TRBV9
TGCGCCAGCACTGAGAGACAGGCCCGTAACTATGGCTACACCTTC | CASTERQARNYGYTF | TRBJ1-2 | few | NA | TRBV10-1
TGCAGCGTTGGAGCGGGAGATGGTACCGGGGAGCTGTTTTTT | CSVGAGDGTGELFF | TRBJ2-2 | few | TRBD2 | TRBV29-1
TGTGCCAGCAGCCCCCCGACAGGGTTACTTCAGAACACTGAAGCTTTCTTT | CASSPPTGLLQNTEAFF | TRBJ1-1 | few | TRBD1 | TRBV7-9
TGTGCCAGTAGCTCGCCCTCCATAGACGACGAGCAGTACTTC | CASSSPSIDDEQYF | TRBJ2-7 | NA | NA | TRBV19
TGTGCCTGGAGCGGCAATTACGGAGATACGCAGTATTTT | CAWSGNYGDTQYF | TRBJ2-3 | NA | NA | TRBV30
TGTGCCATCAGTGAGTCGGCAGAGAACTATGGCTACACCTTC | CAISESAENYGYTF | TRBJ1-2 | NA | NA | TRBV10-3
TGTGCCAGCAGCTCCTGGGAAGGGCCCACCTACGAGCAGTACTTC | CASSSWEGPTYEQYF | TRBJ2-7 | few | NA | TRBV7-8
NA | CSVRLAGRNAGSCFF | TRBJ2-2 | few | NA | TRBV29-1
TGTGCCAGCAGTAACGAACAGGTGCTTAATGAAAAACTGTTTTTT | CASSNEQVLNEKLFF | TRBJ1-4 | NA | NA | TRBV25-1
TGCGCCAGCAGCCATTGGGGACAGGCTCTAGGGGAGCAGTACTTC | CASSHWGQALGEQYF | TRBJ2-7 | NA | TRBD1 | TRBV4-1
TGTGCCACCAGTGAGCGACATAACTCCTACGAGCAGTACTTC | CATSERHNSYEQYF | TRBJ2-7 | NA | NA | TRBV24-1
TGTGCCAGCAGTTTAGATTTCCTAGCGGGAGAACGCAATGAGCAGTTCTTC | CASSLDFLAGERNEQFF | TRBJ2-1 | NA | TRBD2 | TRBV12-3/TRBV12-4
TGTGCCAGCAGCTTGGCGTCGGGGGTTCGGGAGCAGTACTTC | CASSLASGVREQYF | TRBJ2-7 | many | NA | TRBV5-6
TGCAGTGCTAGACTGAGCTCCTACAATGAGCAGTTCTTC | CSARLSSYNEQFF | TRBJ2-1 | NA | NA | TRBV20-1
TGTGCCAGCACCCCGGAGGCAGCATTCGATGGCTACACCTTC | CASTPEAAFDGYTF | TRBJ1-2 | few | NA | TRBV7-2
TGTGCCAGTAGTGACGGGACGATCACTGAAGCTTTCTTT | CASSDGTITEAFF | TRBJ1-1 | few | NA | TRBV19
TGCGCCAGCAGCCACGGGACTATTGGGGGGGAGACCCAGTACTTC | CASSHGTIGGETQYF | TRBJ2-5 | NA | TRBD2 | TRBV5-1
TGCGCCAGCAGCCACCCCGGGACTAGCGGGAGGGCCAACACCGGGGAGCTGTTTTTT | CASSHPGTSGRANTGELFF | TRBJ2-2 | NA | TRBD2 | TRBV4-1
TGTGCCAGCAGCTTACTGGGCAGGGGGTCCGGAAACACCATATATTTT | CASSLLGRGSGNTIYF | TRBJ1-3 | NA | TRBD1 | TRBV7-9
TGTGCCAGCAGCTTAGTTTCAATGGGCGGTGAAGCTTTCTTT | CASSLVSMGGEAFF | TRBJ1-1 | few | NA | TRBV7-9
TGTGCCTGGAGTGTCGGCGGGGAAGGCTATGGCTACACCTTC | CAWSVGGEGYGYTF | TRBJ1-2 | NA | NA | TRBV30
TGTGCCAGCAGTTCTAACAGGTACTCCTACGAGCAGTACTTC | CASSSNRYSYEQYF | TRBJ2-7 | NA | NA | TRBV6-2/TRBV6-3
TGCGCCAGCAGCCCATCATTCGGATACAATGAGCAGTTCTTC | CASSPSFGYNEQFF | TRBJ2-1 | NA | NA | TRBV5-1
TGTGCCAGCACCGAGACTCTTATGAACACTGAAGCTTTCTTT | CASTETLMNTEAFF | TRBJ1-1 | NA | NA | TRBV7-9
TGTGCCAGCAGCCTCGGGACTAGCGGGACCATTTACAATGAGCAGTTCTTC | CASSLGTSGTIYNEQFF | TRBJ2-1 | NA | TRBD2 | TRBV5-6
TGTGCCTGGAGTGTACTAGCGGGAGCTTTCGACAATGAGCAGTTCTTC | CAWSVLAGAFDNEQFF | TRBJ2-1 | NA | TRBD2 | TRBV30
TGTGCCAGCGAGGGACTAGCGGGAGGAAATGAGCAGTTCTTC | CASEGLAGGNEQFF | TRBJ2-1 | NA | TRBD2 | TRBV2
TGTGCCAGCAGTTGGGGGGCCAACAATCAGCCCCAGCATTTT | CASSWGANNQPQHF | TRBJ1-5 | NA | NA | TRBV27
TGCGCCAGCAGCCAAGAATGGGCAGGGGACAATTCACCCCTCCACTTT | CASSQEWAGDNSPLHF | TRBJ1-6 | few | NA | TRBV4-1
TGTGCCAGCAGTCCCACGGGTAGCGGGGGACCCTACGAGCAGTACTTC | CASSPTGSGGPYEQYF | TRBJ2-7 | few | TRBD2 | TRBV27
TGTGCCAGCAGTCCCTATCTTTCCTCAGGGGAAAGCAACACCATATATTTT | CASSPYLSSGESNTIYF | TRBJ1-3 | few | NA | TRBV12-3/TRBV12-4
TGTGCCAGCAGTCGGTTAGAGAATGAGCAGTTCTTC | CASSRLENEQFF | TRBJ2-1 | few | NA | TRBV2
TGTGCCAGCAGTCCCTCGGGGGGTTGGTCCTACAATGAGCAGTTCTTC | CASSPSGGWSYNEQFF | TRBJ2-1 | NA | TRBD2 | TRBV27
TGCGCCAGCAGCCCTGACAGGGGGCCCACTGAAGCTTTCTTT | CASSPDRGPTEAFF | TRBJ1-1 | few | TRBD1 | TRBV4-1
TGTGCCAGCAGCTTATTCCGGGACAGGGTGGATACGCAGTATTTT | CASSLFRDRVDTQYF | TRBJ2-3 | NA | TRBD1 | TRBV7-9
TGCGCCAGCAGCCGGGCGAACACCGGGGAGCTGTTTTTT | CASSRANTGELFF | TRBJ2-2 | many | NA | TRBV4-1
TGTGCCAGCAGTTACACAGGGTGGGGTGAAAAACTGTTTTTT | CASSYTGWGEKLFF | TRBJ1-4 | few | NA | TRBV6-5
TGTGCCAGCAGCTTAGTCCCGGGACTAGCGGGTAGCACCGGGGAGCTGTTTTTT | CASSLVPGLAGSTGELFF | TRBJ2-2 | NA | TRBD2 | TRBV7-8
TGCAGTGCTGGATCGGGAGATTGGGCCACAGATACGCAGTATTTT | CSAGSGDWATDTQYF | TRBJ2-3 | NA | NA | TRBV20-1
TGCAGTGCCCACGGCCCCAATGAGCAGTTCTTC | CSAHGPNEQFF | TRBJ2-1 | NA | NA | TRBV20-1
TGCGCCAGCAGCTTAATACAGGGGGACACTGAAGCTTTCTTT | CASSLIQGDTEAFF | TRBJ1-1 | NA | TRBD1 | TRBV5-1
TGTGCCAGCAGACGAACGGGATCCAGCCAGCAGTTCTTC | CASRRTGSSQQFF | TRBJ2-1 | few | NA | TRBV7-3
TGCAGCGTTGAGGACAGGGGGCTATTGGACTATGGCTACACCTTC | CSVEDRGLLDYGYTF | TRBJ1-2 | few | TRBD1 | TRBV29-1
TGTGCCAGCAGCTTAGGGAACAGGGGGCTCTTATACCAAGAGACCCAGTACTTC | CASSLGNRGLLYQETQYF | TRBJ2-5 | NA | TRBD1 | TRBV7-8
TGCAGTGCCGCCGGACTAGCGGGAGTTGCCTACAATGAGCAGTTCTTC | CSAAGLAGVAYNEQFF | TRBJ2-1 | few | TRBD2 | TRBV20-1
TGTGCCAGCAGCCCACCCTCTAATGAAAAACTGTTTTTT | CASSPPSNEKLFF | TRBJ1-4 | NA | NA | TRBV6-1